This TCR beta chain was identified in a study of blood T cell repertoires in COVID-19 (dated by TCRdb to the early 2020s). About the study as a whole: The collaborator samples originated in the United States, Italy and Spain and spanned the acute and convalescent phases of COVID-19. The samples were drawn from the first 160 participants of the ongoing ImmuneRACE study and from more than 1,000 subjects provided by 6 global collaborators. HLA class I and class II types, where available, came from metadata supplied by the sample provider rather than from assay-based typing. A de-identified subject ID, COVID-19 status, age in years and sex were almost always included in the sample metadata. The dataset comprised deeply sampled blood TCRbeta repertoires from subjects exposed to, actively infected with, or recovered from COVID-19. The prospective study material was composed of cDNA or gDNA derived from T cells, B-cell-depleted T cells, or PBMCs. The repertoires were made available in a free public database intended to serve as a resource for research on the immune response to SARS-CoV-2. General findings and caveats noted by the study authors: How much clinical and demographic metadata was included differed by source and by participant, and the metadata was provided uncurated.

For this clone: Its target antigen remains unknown. Per-base quality was not reported, and no clone a single base away is much larger than it.

The immunoSEQ Assay, a bias-controlled multiplex PCR, was used to amplify TCRbeta CDR3 regions from genomic DNA. Processing in the source paper ran as follows. The number of nucleated cells in each sample was estimated from the amplification of reference gene primers within the assay. To quantify the absolute abundance of each unique TCRbeta CDR3 rearrangement, sequence reads were collapsed and filtered. For each sample, productive Simpson clonality was calculated as the square root of Simpson's diversity index over productive rearrangements. TCRdb mirrors the immuneACCESS table, restricted to in-frame sequences. Some clones are absent from its copies; in checked studies, under half trace to an unresolved V gene, and the reason for the others is unknown. That table supplies the V and J calls and clone size; D and trimming were determined from the DNA. This sample has 300,000 to 450,000 clones in its table, and roughly 87% of those were observed once. In total, the top ten clones hold about 0.93% of the sample.

Participants in the prospective study were enrolled through a virtual design, were aged roughly 18 to 100 years, and lived in approximately 25 United States geographic areas. In the prospective study, cohorts were assigned on the basis of participant-reported clinical history obtained from a screening survey and a study questionnaire. Recovered participants in ImmuneRACE Cohort 3 were defined as having two consecutive negative NP/OP PCR tests, clearance from a healthcare professional, or resolution of symptoms. In the prospective study, mobile phlebotomists collected whole blood, serum and a nasopharyngeal or oropharyngeal swab from each participant. Over a roughly two-month period, participants in the prospective study had the option of providing additional blood draws and questionnaires. Blood samples from the prospective study were shipped frozen or at room temperature prior to DNA extraction.

The sequencing input was PBMCs or T cells enriched from blood (not recorded which). This sequence was found in a woman aged 25 to 39 who had recovered from COVID-19.

The bases read TGTGCCAGTAGTACCCCTGACAGGGCCTATAGCAATCAGCCCCAGCATTTT. This encodes CASSTPDRAYSNQPQHF. Recombination linked TRBV19 to TRBJ1-5, and 7 junction bases match TRBD1. From V the trimming removes 4 bases and from J it removes 0 bases, while the gene matches leave 9 bases of the junction unaccounted for. Sequences LNHDA (CDR1) and SQIVND (CDR2) are obtained from the germline V gene (reference sequence). Including the terminal cysteine and phenylalanine, the CDR3 comprises 17 residues. Only the CDR3 portion is preserved as DNA: 51 bases, with reading frame beginning at the first base.